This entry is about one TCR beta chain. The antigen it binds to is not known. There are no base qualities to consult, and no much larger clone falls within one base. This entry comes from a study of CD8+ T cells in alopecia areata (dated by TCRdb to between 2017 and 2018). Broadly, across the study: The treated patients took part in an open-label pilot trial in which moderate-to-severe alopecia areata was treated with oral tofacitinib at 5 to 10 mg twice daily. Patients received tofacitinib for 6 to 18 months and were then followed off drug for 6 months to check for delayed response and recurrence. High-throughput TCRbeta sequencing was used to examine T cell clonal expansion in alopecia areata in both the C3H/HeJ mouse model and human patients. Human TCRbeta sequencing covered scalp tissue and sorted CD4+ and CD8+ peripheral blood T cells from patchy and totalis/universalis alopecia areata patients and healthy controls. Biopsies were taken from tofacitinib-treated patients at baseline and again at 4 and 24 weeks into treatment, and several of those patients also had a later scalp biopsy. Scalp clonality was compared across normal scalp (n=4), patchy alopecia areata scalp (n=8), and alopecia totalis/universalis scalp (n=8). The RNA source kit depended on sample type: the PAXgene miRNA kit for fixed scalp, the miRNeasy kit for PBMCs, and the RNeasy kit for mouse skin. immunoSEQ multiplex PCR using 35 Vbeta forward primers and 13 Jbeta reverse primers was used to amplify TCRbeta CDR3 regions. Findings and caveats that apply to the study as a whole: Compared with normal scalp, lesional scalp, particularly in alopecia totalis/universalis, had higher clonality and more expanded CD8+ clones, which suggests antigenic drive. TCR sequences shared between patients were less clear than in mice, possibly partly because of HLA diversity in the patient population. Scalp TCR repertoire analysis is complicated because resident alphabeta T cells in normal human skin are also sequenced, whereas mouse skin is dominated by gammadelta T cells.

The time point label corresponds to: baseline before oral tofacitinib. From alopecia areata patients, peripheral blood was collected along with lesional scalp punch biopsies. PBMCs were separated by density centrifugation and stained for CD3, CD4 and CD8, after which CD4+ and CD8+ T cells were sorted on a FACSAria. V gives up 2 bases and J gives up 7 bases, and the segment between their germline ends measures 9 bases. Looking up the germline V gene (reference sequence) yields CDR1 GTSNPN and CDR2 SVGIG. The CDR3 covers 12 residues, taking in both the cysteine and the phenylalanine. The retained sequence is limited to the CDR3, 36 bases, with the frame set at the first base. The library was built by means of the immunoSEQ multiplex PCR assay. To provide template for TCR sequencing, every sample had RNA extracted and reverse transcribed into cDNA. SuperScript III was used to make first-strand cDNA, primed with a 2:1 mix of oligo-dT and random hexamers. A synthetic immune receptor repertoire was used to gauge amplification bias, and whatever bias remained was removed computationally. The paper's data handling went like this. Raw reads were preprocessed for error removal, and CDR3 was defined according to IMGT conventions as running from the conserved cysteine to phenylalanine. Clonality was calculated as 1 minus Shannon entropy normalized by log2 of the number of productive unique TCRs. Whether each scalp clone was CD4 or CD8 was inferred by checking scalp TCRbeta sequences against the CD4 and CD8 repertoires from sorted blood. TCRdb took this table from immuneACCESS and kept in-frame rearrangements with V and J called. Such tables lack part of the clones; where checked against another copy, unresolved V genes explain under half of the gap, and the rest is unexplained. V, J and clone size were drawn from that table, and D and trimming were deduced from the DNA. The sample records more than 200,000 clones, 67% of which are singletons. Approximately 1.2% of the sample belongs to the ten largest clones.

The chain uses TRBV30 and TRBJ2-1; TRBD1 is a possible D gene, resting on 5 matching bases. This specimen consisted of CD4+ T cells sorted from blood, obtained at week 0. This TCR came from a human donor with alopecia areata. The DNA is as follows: TGTGCCTGGAGTCAAAACAGGAATGAGCAGTTCTTC. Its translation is CAWSQNRNEQFF.